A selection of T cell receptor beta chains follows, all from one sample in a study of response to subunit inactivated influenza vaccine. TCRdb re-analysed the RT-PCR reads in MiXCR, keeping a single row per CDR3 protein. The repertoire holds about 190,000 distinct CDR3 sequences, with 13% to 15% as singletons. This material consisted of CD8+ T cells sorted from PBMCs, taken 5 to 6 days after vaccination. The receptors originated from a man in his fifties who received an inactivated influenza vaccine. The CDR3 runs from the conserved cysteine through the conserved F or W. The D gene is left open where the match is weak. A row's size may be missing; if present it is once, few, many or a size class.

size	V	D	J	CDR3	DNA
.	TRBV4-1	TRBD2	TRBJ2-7	CASSRGTSGSYEQYF	TGCGCCAGCAGCCGAGGGACTAGCGGGAGTTACGAGCAGTACTTC
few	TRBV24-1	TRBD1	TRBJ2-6	CATSDGDRAFPANVLTF	TGTGCCACCAGTGACGGGGACAGGGCCTTTCCGGCCAACGTCCTGACTTTC
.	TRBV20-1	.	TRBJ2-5	CSVLIDPGAWETQYF	TGCAGTGTCCTGATAGACCCGGGAGCCTGGGAGACCCAGTACTTC
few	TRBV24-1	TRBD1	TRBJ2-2	CATSGQGVTGELFF	TGTGCCACCAGTGGACAGGGGGTCACCGGGGAGCTGTTTTTT
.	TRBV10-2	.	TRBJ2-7	CASSEGGGSYEQYF	TGCGCCAGCAGTGAGGGAGGGGGCAGCTACGAGCAGTACTTC
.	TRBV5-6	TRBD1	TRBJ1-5	CASSQTGWSNQPQHF	TGTGCCAGCAGCCAGACAGGGTGGAGCAATCAGCCCCAGCATTTT
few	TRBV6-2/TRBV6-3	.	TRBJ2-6	CASSIEPGSSGANVLTF	TGTGCCAGCTCCATAGAGCCAGGGTCCTCTGGGGCCAACGTCCTGACTTTC
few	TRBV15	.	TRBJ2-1	CATSRENAGGATGDEQFF	TGTGCCACCAGCAGAGAAAATGCAGGGGGGGCCACAGGCGATGAGCAGTTCTTC
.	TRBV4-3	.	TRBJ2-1	CASSQDDGEYNEQFF	TGCGCCAGCAGCCAAGACGACGGGGAGTACAATGAGCAGTTCTTC
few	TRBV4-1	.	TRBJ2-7	CASSQWERYEQYF	TGCGCCAGCAGCCAATGGGAACGATACGAGCAGTACTTC
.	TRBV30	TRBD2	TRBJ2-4	CAWSPFRLAGKNIQYF	TGTGCCTGGAGCCCTTTCCGACTAGCGGGCAAAAACATTCAGTACTTC
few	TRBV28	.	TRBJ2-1	CASFPGRSYNEQFF	TGTGCCAGCTTCCCAGGGAGGTCTTACAATGAGCAGTTCTTC
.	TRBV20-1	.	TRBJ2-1	CSAPGSDEQFF	TGCAGTGCTCCGGGCTCTGATGAGCAGTTCTTC
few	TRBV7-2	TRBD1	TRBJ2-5	CASSFPTGALPETQYF	TGTGCCAGCAGCTTTCCAACAGGGGCTTTGCCAGAGACCCAGTACTTC
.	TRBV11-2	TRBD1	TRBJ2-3	CASSRGTGGYSTDTQYF	TGTGCCAGCAGCCGCGGGACAGGGGGCTATAGTACAGATACGCAGTATTTT
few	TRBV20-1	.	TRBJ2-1	CSASANEQFF	TGCAGTGCCTCGGCCAATGAGCAGTTCTTC
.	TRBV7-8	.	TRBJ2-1	CASSLRRSYNEQFF	TGTGCCAGCAGCCTGAGACGCTCCTACAATGAGCAGTTCTTC
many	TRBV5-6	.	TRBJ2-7	CASTDSPSSYEQYF	TGTGCCAGCACCGACAGCCCGAGCTCCTACGAGCAGTACTTC
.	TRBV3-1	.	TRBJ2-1	CASSLWRDSYNEQFF	TGTGCCAGCAGCCTCTGGCGGGACTCCTACAATGAGCAGTTCTTC
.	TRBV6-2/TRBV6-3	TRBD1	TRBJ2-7	CASSYNPTGYYEQYF	TGTGCCAGCAGTTACAATCCGACAGGGTACTACGAGCAGTACTTC
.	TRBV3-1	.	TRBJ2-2	CASSPDYPNTGELFF	TGTGCCAGCAGCCCTGATTACCCAAACACCGGGGAGCTGTTTTTT
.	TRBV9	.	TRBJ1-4	CASSVGNLNEKLFF	TGTGCCAGCAGCGTAGGGAACCTTAATGAAAAACTGTTTTTT
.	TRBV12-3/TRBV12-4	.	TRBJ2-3	CASSLALPGWKDTQYF	TGTGCCAGCAGTTTAGCCTTGCCGGGGTGGAAAGATACGCAGTATTTT
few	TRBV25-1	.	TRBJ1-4	CASSEGGREKLFF	TGTGCCAGCAGTGAAGGGGGCAGGGAAAAACTGTTTTTT
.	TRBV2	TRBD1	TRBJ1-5	CASSAPGQEINYSNQPQHF	TGTGCCAGCAGTGCCCCGGGACAGGAGATAAACTATAGCAATCAGCCCCAGCATTTT
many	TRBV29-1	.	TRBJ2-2	CSVEDVGNTGELFF	TGCAGCGTTGAAGATGTCGGTAACACCGGGGAGCTGTTTTTT
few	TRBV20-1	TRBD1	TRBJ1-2	CSAGTGEDYGYTF	TGCAGTGCCGGGACAGGGGAAGACTATGGCTACACCTTC
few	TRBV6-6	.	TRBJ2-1	CASSYRPYGEQFF	TGTGCCAGCAGTTACCGCCCCTACGGTGAGCAGTTCTTC
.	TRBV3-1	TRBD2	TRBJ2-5	CASSRGTNQETQYF	TGTGCCAGCAGCCGGGGGACTAACCAAGAGACCCAGTACTTC
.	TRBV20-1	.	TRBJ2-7	CSARRGSSYEQYF	TGCAGTGCTAGAAGGGGAAGCTCCTACGAGCAGTACTTC
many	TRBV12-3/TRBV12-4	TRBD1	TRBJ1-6	CASSWTGNNSPLHF	TGTGCCAGCAGTTGGACAGGGAATAATTCACCCCTCCACTTT
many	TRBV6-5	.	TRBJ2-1	CASSYSKVGYNEQFF	TGTGCCAGCAGTTACTCGAAAGTCGGTTACAATGAGCAGTTCTTC
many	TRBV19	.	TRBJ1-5	CASSIGERIKHF	TGTGCCAGTAGTATAGGGGAGCGTATCAAGCATTTT
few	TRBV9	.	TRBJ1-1	CASSVDKNTEAFF	TGTGCCAGCAGCGTAGATAAGAACACTGAAGCTTTCTTT
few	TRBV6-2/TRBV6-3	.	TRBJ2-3	CASSQYSGRTDTQYF	TGTGCCAGCAGTCAATACAGCGGAAGGACAGATACGCAGTATTTT
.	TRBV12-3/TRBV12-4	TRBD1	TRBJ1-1	CASSLAGTGHTEAFF	TGTGCCAGCAGTTTAGCCGGGACAGGGCACACTGAAGCTTTCTTT
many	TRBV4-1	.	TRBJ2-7	CASSQDYSSTYEQYF	TGCGCCAGCAGCCAAGATTACAGTTCAACCTACGAGCAGTACTTC
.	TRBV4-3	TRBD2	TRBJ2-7	CASSQDLAGEPGEQYF	TGCGCCAGCAGCCAAGATTTGGCGGGGGAACCGGGCGAGCAGTACTTC
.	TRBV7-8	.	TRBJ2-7	CASSLVSPTGYYEQYF	TGTGCCAGCAGCTTAGTTTCTCCCACAGGGTACTACGAGCAGTACTTC
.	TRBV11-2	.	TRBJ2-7	CASSLVGHYEQYF	TGTGCCAGCAGCTTAGTCGGGCACTACGAGCAGTACTTC
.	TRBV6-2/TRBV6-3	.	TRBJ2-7	CASSYSGGRHEQYF	TGTGCCAGCAGTTACTCGGGAGGCCGCCACGAGCAGTACTTC
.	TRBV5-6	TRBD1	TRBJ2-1	CASSAGTGWKQFF	TGTGCCAGCAGCGCCGGGACAGGATGGAAGCAGTTCTTC